One sample yielded the 2 T cell receptor beta chains listed below, sequenced in a study of blood T cell repertoires in COVID-19. Using immunoSEQ multiplex PCR, the repertoire was profiled, and TCRdb retains in-frame clones only, with some absent. The data hold 26,000 or so clones, with 89% observed a single time. The specimen sequenced was peripheral blood. Source of these receptors: a human donor in a cohort sampled during active COVID-19.

V gene TRBV7-2 combines with J gene TRBJ1-6, with 10 bases identical to TRBD1. V was clipped by 3 bases and J by 9 bases; unmatched bases: 5. The CDR3 length is 15 residues. Germline V CDR1 and CDR2: SGHTA, FQGNSA. CDR3: CASSLGTGVTSPLHF. The CDR3 region has the DNA TGTGCCAGCAGCTTGGGGACAGGGGTGACTTCACCCCTCCACTTT.

This clone has only a few counts. The chain is built from TRBV12-3 or TRBV12-4 and TRBJ1-2; D possibly corresponds to TRBD1 (6 bases). Trimming left V 3 bases short and J 7 bases short, with 12 bases between. The CDR3 length is 13 residues. The CDR3, as DNA: TGTGCCAGCAGTTTGGGGACCAGGGGTGGCTACACCTTC. Translation gives CASSLGTRGGYTF.